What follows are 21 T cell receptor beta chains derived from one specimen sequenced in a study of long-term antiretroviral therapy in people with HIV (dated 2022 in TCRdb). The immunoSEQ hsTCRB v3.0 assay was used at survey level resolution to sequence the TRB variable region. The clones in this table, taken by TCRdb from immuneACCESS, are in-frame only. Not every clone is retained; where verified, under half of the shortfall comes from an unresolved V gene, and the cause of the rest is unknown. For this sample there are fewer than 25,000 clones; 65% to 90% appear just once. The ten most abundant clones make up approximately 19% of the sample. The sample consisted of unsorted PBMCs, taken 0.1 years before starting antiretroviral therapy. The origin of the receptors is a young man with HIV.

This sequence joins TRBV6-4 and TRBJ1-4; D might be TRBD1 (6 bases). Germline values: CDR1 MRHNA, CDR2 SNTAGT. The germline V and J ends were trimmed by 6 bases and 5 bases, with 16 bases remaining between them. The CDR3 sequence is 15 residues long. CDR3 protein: CASSPGRGENEKLFF. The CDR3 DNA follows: TGTGCCAGCAGCCCCGGTAGGGGGGAAAATGAAAAACTGTTTTTT.

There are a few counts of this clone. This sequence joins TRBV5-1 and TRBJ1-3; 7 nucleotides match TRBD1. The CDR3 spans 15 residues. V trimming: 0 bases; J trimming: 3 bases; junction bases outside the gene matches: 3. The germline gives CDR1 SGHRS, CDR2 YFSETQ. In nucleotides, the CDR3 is TGCGCCAGCAGCTTGGGACAGGGCGGTGGAAACACCATATATTTT. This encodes CASSLGQGGGNTIYF.

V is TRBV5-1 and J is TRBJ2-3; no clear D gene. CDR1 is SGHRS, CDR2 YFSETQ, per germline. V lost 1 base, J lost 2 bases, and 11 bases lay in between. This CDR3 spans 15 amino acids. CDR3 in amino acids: CASSLQEPYTDTQYF. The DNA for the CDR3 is TGCGCCAGCAGCTTGCAGGAGCCTTACACAGATACGCAGTATTTT.

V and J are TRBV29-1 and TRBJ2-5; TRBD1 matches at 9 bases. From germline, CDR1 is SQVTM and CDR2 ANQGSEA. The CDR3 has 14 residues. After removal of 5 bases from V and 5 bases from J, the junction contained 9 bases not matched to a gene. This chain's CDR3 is CSVSPGTGRETQYF. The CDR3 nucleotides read TGCAGCGTTTCTCCGGGGACAGGGAGGGAGACCCAGTACTTC. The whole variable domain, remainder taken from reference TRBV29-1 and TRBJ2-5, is SAVISQKPSRDICQRGTSLTIQCQVDSQVTMMFWYRQQPGQSLTLIATANQGSEATYESGFVIDKFPISRPNLTFSTLTVSNMSPEDSSIYLCSVSPGTGRETQYFGPGTRLLVL.

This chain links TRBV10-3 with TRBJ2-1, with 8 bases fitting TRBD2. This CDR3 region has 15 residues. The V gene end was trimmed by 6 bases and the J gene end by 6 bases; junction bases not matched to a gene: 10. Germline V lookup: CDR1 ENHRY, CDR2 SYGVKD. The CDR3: CAISPSGGTLNEQFF. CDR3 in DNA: TGTGCCATCAGCCCGAGCGGGGGTACCCTCAATGAGCAGTTCTTC.

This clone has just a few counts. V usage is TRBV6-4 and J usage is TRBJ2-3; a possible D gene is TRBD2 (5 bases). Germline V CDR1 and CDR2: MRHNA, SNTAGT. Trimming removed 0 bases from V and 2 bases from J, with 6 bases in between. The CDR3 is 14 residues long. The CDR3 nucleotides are TGTGCCAGCAGTGACTCAGCGGCCACAGATACGCAGTATTTT. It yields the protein CASSDSAATDTQYF.

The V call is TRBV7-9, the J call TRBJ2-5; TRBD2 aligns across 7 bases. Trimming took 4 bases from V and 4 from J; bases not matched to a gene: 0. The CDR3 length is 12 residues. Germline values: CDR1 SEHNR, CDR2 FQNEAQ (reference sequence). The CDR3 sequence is CASSSGGETQYF. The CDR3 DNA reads TGTGCCAGCAGCTCGGGGGGAGAGACCCAGTACTTC.

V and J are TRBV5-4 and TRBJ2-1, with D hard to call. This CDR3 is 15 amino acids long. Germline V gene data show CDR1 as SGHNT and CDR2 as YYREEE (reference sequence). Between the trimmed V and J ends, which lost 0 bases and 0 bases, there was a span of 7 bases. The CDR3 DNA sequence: TGTGCCAGCAGCTTGGGACATAGCTCCTACAATGAGCAGTTCTTC. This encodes CASSLGHSSYNEQFF.

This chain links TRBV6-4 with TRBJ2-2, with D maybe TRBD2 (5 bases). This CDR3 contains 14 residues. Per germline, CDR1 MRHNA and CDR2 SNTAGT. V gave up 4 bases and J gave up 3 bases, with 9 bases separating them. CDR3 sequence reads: CASSVSVDTGELFF. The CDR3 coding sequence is TGTGCCAGCAGTGTTAGCGTCGACACCGGGGAGCTGTTTTTT.

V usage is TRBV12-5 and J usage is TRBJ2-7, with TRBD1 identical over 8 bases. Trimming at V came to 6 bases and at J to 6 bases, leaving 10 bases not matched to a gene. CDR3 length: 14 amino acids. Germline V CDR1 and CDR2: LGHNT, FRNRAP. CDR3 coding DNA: TGTGCTAGTGGCCGGGGACAGGTAGGAGGCGAGCAGTACTTC. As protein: CASGRGQVGGEQYF.

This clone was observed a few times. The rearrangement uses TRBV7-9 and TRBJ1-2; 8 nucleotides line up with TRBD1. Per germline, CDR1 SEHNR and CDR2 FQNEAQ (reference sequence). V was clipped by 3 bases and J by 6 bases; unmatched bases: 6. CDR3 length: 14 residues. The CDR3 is CASSLGQDLHGYTF. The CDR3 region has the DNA TGTGCCAGCAGCTTGGGACAGGACTTACATGGCTACACCTTC.

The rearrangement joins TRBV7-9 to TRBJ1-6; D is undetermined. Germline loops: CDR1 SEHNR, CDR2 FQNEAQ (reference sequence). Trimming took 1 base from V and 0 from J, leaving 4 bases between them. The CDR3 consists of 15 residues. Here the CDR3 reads CASSLEDSYNSPLHF. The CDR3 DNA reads TGTGCCAGCAGCTTAGAGGACTCCTATAATTCACCCCTCCACTTT.

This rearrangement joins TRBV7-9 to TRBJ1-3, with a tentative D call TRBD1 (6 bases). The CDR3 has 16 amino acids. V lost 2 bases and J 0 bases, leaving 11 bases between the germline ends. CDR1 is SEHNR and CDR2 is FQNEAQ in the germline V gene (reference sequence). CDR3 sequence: CASSLRGSGSGNTIYF. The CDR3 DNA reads TGTGCCAGCAGCTTAAGGGGGTCTGGCTCTGGAAACACCATATATTTT.

CDR3 in amino acids: CASSSVGGNDEQYF. DNA for the CDR3: TGTGCCAGCAGCTCTGTGGGGGGTAACGACGAGCAGTACTTC. The J gene is TRBJ2-7, the V gene TRBV7-9; possible D gene TRBD2, 6 bases. CDR3 length: 14 amino acids. The V gene's germline CDR1 is SEHNR and CDR2 FQNEAQ (reference sequence). Between the trimmed V and J ends, which lost 4 bases and 5 bases, there was a span of 15 bases.

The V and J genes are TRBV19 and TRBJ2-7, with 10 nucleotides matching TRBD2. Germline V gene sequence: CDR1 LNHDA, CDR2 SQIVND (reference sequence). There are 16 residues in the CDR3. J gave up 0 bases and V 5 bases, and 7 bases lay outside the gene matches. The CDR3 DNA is TGTGCCAGTAGTGACCGACTAGCGGGCATCTCCTACGAGCAGTACTTC. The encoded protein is CASSDRLAGISYEQYF.

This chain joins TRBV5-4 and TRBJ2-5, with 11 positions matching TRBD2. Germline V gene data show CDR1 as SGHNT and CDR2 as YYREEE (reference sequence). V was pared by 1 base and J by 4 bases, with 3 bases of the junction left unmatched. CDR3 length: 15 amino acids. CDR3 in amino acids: CASSLNGLAGETQYF. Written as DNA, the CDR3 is TGTGCCAGCAGCTTGAACGGACTAGCGGGAGAGACCCAGTACTTC.

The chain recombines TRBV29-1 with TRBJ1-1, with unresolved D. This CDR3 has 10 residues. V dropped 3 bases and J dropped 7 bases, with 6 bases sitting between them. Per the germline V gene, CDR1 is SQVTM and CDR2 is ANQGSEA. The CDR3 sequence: CSVEEGEAFF. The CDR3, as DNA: TGCAGCGTTGAGGAGGGTGAAGCTTTCTTT.

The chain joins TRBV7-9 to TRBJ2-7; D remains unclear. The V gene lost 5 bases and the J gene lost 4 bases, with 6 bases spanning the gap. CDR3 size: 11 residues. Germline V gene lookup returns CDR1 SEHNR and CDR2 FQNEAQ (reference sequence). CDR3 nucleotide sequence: TGTGCCAGCAGCCTCAGGTACGAGCAGTACTTC. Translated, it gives CASSLRYEQYF. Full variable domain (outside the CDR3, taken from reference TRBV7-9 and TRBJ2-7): DTGVSQNPRHKITKRGQNVTFRCDPISEHNRLYWYRQTLGQGPEFLTYFQNEAQLEKSRLLSDRFSAERPKGSFSTLEIQRTEQGDSAMYLCASSLRYEQYFGPGTRLTVT.

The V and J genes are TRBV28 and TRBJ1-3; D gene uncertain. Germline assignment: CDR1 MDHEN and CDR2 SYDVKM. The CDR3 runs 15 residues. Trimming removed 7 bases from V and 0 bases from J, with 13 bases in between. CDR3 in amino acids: CASTPRPLSGNTIYF. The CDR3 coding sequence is TGTGCCAGCACCCCTCGCCCTCTCTCTGGAAACACCATATATTTT.

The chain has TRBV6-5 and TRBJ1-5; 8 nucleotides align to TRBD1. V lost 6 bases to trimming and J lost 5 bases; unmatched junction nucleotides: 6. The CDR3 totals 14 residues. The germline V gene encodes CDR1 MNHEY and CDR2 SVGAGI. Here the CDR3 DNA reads TGTGCCAGCAGCGAGGACAGGGTGCATCAGCCCCAGCATTTT. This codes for CASSEDRVHQPQHF.

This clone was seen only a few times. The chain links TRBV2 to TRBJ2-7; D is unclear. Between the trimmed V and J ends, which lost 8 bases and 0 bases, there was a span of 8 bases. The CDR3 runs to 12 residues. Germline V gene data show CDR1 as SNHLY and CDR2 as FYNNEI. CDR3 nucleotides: TGTGCCAGCCTAGGCAGCTCCTACGAGCAGTACTTC. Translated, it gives CASLGSSYEQYF.